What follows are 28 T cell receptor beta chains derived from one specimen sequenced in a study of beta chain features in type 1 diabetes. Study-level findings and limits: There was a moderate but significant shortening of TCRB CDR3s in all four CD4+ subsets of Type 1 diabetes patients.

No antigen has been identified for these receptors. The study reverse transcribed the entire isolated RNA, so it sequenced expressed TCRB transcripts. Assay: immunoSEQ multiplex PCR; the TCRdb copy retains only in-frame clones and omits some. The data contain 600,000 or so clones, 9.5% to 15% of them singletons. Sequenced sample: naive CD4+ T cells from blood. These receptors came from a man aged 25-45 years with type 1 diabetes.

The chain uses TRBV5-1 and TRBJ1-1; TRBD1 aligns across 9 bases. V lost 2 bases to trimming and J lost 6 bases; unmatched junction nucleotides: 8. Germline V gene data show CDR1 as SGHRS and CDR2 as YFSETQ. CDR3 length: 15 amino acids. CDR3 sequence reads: CASSLPGQGKAEAFF. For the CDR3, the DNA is TGCGCCAGCAGCTTACCCGGACAGGGGAAAGCTGAAGCTTTCTTT. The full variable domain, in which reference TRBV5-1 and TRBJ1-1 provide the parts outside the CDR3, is KAGVTQTPRYLIKTRGQQVTLSCSPISGHRSVSWYQQTPGQGLQFLFEYFSETQRNKGNFPGRFSGRQFSNSRSEMNVSTLELGDSALYLCASSLPGQGKAEAFFGQGTRLTVV.

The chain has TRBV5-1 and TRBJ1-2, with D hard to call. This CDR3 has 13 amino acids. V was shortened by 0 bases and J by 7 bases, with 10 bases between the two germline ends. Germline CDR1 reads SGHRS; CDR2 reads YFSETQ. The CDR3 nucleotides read TGCGCCAGCAGCTTGGCGGGGTTAGGTGGCTACACCTTC. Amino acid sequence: CASSLAGLGGYTF.

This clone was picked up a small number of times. CDR3 nucleotides: TGTGCCAGCTCACCAAGGACAGGATTCACCGGGGAGCTGTTTTTT. Protein product: CASSPRTGFTGELFF. The chain couples TRBV18 to TRBJ2-2; TRBD1 aligns across 7 bases. V gave up 2 bases and J gave up 4 bases; unmatched junction bases: 4. Germline V CDR1 and CDR2: KGHSH, LQKENI. The CDR3 covers 15 residues.

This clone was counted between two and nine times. The CDR3: CASSLIRPGDRGRELFF. CDR3 DNA: TGTGCCAGCAGCTTAATCCGACCCGGGGACCGTGGACGGGAGCTGTTTTTT. The J gene is TRBJ2-2, the V gene TRBV7-3, with D perhaps given as TRBD1 or TRBD2 (5 bases each). Germline assignment: CDR1 SGHTA and CDR2 FQGTGA. The V and J ends lost 1 base and 9 bases respectively, with 21 bases between them. The CDR3 covers 17 residues.

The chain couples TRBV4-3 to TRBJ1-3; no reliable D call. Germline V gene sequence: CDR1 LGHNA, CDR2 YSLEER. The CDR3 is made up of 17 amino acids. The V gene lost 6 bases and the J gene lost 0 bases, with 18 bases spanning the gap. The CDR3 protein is CASSWEGRAFSGNTIYF. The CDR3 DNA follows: TGCGCCAGCAGTTGGGAGGGCCGAGCCTTCTCTGGAAACACCATATATTTT.

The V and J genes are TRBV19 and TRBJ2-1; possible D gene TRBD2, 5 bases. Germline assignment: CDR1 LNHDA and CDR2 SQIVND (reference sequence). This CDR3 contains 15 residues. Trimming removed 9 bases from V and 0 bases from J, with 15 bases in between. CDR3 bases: TGTGCCAGCCAACCGAGCGGCTTCTCCTACAATGAGCAGTTCTTC. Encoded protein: CASQPSGFSYNEQFF.

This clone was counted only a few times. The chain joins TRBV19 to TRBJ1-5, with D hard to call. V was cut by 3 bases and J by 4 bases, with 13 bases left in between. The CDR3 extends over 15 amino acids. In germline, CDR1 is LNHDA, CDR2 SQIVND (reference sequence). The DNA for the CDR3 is TGTGCCAGTAGTATCATAGGCCCTGGGAATCAGCCCCAGCATTTT. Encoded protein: CASSIIGPGNQPQHF.

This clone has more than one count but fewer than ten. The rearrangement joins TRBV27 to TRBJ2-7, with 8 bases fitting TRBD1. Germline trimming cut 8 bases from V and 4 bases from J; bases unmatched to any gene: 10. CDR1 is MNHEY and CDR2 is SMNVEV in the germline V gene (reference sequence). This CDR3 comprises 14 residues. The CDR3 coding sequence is TGTGCCAGCGCAGGACAGGGACCGCGGTACGAGCAGTACTTC. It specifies CASAGQGPRYEQYF.

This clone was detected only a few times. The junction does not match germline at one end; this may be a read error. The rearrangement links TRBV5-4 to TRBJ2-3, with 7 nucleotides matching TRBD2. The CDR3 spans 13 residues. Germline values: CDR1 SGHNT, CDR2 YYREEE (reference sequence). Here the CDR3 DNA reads TGCGCCAGCAGCCGGGAGGGCACAGATACGCAGTATTTT. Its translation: CASSREGTDTQYF.

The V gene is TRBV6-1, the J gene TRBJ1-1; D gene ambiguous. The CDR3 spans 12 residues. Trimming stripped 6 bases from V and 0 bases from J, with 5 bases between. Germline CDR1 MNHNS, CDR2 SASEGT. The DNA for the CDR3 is TGTGCCAGCAGGGTACTGAACACTGAAGCTTTCTTT. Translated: CASRVLNTEAFF.

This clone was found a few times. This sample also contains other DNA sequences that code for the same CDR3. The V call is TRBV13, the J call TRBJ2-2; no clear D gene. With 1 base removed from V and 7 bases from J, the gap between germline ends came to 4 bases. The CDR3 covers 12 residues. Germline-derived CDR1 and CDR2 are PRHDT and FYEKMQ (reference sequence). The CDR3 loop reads CASSLAGGELFF. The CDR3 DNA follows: TGTGCCAGCAGCTTAGCGGGCGGGGAGCTGTTTTTT. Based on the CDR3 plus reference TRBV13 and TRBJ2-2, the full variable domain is AAGVIQSPRHLIKEKRETATLKCYPIPRHDTVYWYQQGPGQDPQFLISFYEKMQSDKGSIPDRFSAQQFSDYHSELNMSSLELGDSALYFCASSLAGGELFFGEGSRLTVL.

The CDR3 region is CASSFRDRVVNEQFF. The CDR3, as DNA: TGTGCCAGTAGTTTCCGGGACAGGGTGGTAAATGAGCAGTTCTTC. This chain joins TRBV19 and TRBJ2-1; 9 bases align to TRBD1. V lost 5 bases to trimming and J lost 7 bases; unmatched junction nucleotides: 9. CDR1 is LNHDA and CDR2 is SQIVND in the germline V gene (reference sequence). The CDR3 spans 15 residues.

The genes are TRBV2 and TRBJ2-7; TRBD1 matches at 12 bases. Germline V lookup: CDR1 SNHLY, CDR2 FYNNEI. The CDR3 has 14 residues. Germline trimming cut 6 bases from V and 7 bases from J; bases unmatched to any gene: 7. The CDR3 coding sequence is TGTGCCAGCAGGGACCGGGACAGGGGGCTTGAGCAGTACTTC. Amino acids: CASRDRDRGLEQYF.

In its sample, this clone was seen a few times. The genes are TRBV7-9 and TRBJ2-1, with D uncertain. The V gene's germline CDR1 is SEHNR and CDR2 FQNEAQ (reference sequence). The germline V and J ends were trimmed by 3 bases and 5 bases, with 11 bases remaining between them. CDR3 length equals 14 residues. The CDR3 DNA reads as TGTGCCAGCAGCTTGGATTACAGTCACAATGAGCAGTTCTTC. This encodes CASSLDYSHNEQFF. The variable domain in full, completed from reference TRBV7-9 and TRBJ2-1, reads DTGVSQNPRHKITKRGQNVTFRCDPISEHNRLYWYRQTLGQGPEFLTYFQNEAQLEKSRLLSDRFSAERPKGSFSTLEIQRTEQGDSAMYLCASSLDYSHNEQFFGPGTRLTVL.

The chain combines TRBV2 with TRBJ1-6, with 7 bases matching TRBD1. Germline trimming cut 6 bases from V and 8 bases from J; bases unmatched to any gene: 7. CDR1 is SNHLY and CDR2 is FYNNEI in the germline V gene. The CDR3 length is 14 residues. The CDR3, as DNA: TGTGCCAGCAGCCAACAGGGGCAGGATTCACCCCTCCACTTT. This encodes CASSQQGQDSPLHF.

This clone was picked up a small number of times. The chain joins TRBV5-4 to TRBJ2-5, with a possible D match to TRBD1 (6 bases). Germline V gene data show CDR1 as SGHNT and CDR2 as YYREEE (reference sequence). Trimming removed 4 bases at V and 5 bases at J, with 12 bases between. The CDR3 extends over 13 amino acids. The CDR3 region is CASSRQAQETQYF. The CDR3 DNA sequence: TGTGCCAGCAGCCGACAGGCACAGGAGACCCAGTACTTC.

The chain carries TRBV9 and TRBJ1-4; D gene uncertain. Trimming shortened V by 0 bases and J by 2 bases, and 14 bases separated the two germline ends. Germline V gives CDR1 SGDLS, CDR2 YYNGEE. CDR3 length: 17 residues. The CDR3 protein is CASSVGILESTNEKLFF. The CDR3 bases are TGTGCCAGCAGCGTAGGTATCCTAGAGTCCACTAATGAAAAACTGTTTTTT.

This chain's CDR3 is CASSLAPGVNTEAFF. CDR3 in DNA: TGTGCCAGCAGCTTAGCGCCGGGGGTGAACACTGAAGCTTTCTTT. V usage is TRBV7-2 and J usage is TRBJ1-1; D might be TRBD1 (5 bases). Germline V lookup: CDR1 SGHTA, CDR2 FQGNSA. With 0 bases removed from V and 0 bases from J, the gap between germline ends came to 8 bases. This CDR3 contains 15 residues.

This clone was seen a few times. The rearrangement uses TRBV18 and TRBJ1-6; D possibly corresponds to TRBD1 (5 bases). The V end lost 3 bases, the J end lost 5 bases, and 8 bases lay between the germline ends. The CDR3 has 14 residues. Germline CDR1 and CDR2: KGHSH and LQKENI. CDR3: CASSPAGHNSPLHF. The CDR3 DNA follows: TGTGCCAGCTCACCGGCGGGGCATAATTCACCCCTCCACTTT.

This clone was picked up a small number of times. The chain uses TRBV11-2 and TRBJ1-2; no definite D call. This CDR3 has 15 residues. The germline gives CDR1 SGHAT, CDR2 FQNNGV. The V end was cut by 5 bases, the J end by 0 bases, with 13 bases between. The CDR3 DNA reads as TGTGCCAGCAGCCGCTTGCTGAGAGCTAACTATGGCTACACCTTC. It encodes CASSRLLRANYGYTF. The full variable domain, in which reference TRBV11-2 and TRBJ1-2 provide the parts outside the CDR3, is EAGVAQSPRYKIIEKRQSVAFWCNPISGHATLYWYQQILGQGPKLLIQFQNNGVVDDSQLPKDRFSAERLKGVDSTLKIQPAKLEDSAVYLCASSRLLRANYGYTFGSGTRLTVV.

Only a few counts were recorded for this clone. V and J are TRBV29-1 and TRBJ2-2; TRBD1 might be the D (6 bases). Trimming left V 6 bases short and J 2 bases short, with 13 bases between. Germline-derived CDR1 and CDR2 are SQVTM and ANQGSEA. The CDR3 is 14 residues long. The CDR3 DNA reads TGCAGCGTATTAAAGACAGGAAACACCGGGGAGCTGTTTTTT. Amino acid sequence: CSVLKTGNTGELFF.

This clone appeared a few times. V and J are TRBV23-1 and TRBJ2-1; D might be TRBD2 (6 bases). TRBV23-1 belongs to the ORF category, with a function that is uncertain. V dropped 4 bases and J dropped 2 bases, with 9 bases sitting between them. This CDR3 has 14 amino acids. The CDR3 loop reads CASSRGVPYNEQFF. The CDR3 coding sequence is TGCGCCAGCAGTCGGGGGGTTCCCTACAATGAGCAGTTCTTC.

CDR3 sequence (DNA): TGTGCCAGCAGCCGAGGGGAGGCAACTAATGAAAAACTGTTTTTT. Translated, it gives CASSRGEATNEKLFF. V usage is TRBV5-4 and J usage is TRBJ1-4; weak D call: TRBD1 (5 bases). Germline assignment: CDR1 SGHNT and CDR2 YYREEE (reference sequence). Trimming cost V 4 bases and J 0 bases, with 10 bases left between them. This CDR3 contains 15 residues.

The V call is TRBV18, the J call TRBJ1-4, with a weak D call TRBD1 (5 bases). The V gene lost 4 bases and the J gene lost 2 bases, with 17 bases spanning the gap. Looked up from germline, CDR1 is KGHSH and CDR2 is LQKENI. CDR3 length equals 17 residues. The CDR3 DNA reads TGTGCCAGCTCACTGGCGGGACGATCTTCCACTAATGAAAAACTGTTTTTT. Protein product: CASSLAGRSSTNEKLFF.

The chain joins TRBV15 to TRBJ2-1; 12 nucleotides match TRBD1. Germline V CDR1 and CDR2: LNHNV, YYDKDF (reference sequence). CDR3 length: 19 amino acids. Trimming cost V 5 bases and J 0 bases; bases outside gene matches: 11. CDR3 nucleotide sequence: TGTGCCACCAGCGCCAGAGGGACAGGGGGCCTGAGCTCCTACAATGAGCAGTTCTTC. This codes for CATSARGTGGLSSYNEQFF.

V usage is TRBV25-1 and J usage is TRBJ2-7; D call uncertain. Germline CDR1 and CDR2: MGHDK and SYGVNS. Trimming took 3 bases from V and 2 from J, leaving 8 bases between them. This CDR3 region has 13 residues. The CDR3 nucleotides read TGTGCCAGCAGTGACGGACCTACCTACGAGCAGTACTTC. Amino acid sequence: CASSDGPTYEQYF.

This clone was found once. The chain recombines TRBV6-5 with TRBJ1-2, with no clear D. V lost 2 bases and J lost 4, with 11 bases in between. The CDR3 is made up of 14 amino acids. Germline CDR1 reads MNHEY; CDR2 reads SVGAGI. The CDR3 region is CASSYRRGVYGYTF. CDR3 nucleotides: TGTGCCAGCAGTTACCGCCGGGGAGTCTATGGCTACACCTTC.

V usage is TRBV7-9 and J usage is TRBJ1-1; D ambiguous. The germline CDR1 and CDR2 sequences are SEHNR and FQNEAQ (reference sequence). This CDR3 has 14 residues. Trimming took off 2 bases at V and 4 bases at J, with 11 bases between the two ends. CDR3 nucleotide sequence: TGTGCCAGCAGCTTAACCGGGGAGGTCACTGAAGCTTTCTTT. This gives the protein CASSLTGEVTEAFF. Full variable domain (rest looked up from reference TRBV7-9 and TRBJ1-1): DTGVSQNPRHKITKRGQNVTFRCDPISEHNRLYWYRQTLGQGPEFLTYFQNEAQLEKSRLLSDRFSAERPKGSFSTLEIQRTEQGDSAMYLCASSLTGEVTEAFFGQGTRLTVV.